A selection of T cell receptor beta chains follows, all from one sample in a study of T cell responses to AZD1222 COVID-19 vaccine. Profiling relied on immunoSEQ multiplex PCR, and the TCRdb table lists in-frame clones only, not all of them. There are around 20,000 clones in the sample; approximately 88% occur only once, and 15% to 20% lies in the top ten. Sequenced material: peripheral blood, taken 28 days after the second AZD1222 dose. Receptor source: an adult who received the AZD1222 COVID-19 vaccine. The conserved cysteine and the conserved F or W are not part of the CDR3 here. D genes are given only for firm matches.

V	D	J	CDR3
TRBV3-1/TRBV3-2	.	TRBJ1-1	ASSRTGLNTEAF
TRBV2	.	TRBJ1-2	ASSGTPVRGYT
TRBV18	.	TRBJ1-6	ASSGETGGFSPLH
TRBV2	TRBD2	TRBJ2-1	ASSLLAGGGNEQF
TRBV7-2	.	TRBJ1-2	ASSRADIYGYT
TRBV2	TRBD2	TRBJ2-3	ASRLGLAGEADTQY
TRBV18	.	TRBJ1-4	ASSPTGVNEKLF
TRBV18	TRBD1	TRBJ1-1	ASSPGQGTEAF
TRBV18	.	TRBJ1-2	ASSPRSDAWDYGYT
TRBV25-1	.	TRBJ1-2	ASSDPRRDVAGYT
TRBV28	.	TRBJ1-4	ASSSTGMPNEKLF
TRBV28	.	TRBJ2-7	ASREQGGSYEQY
TRBV10-2	.	TRBJ2-5	ASSESWDQETQY
TRBV6-2/TRBV6-3	.	TRBJ1-6	ASSYSSASNSPLH
TRBV5-8	.	TRBJ1-2	ASSLAPGRGYT
TRBV15	TRBD2	TRBJ2-1	ATSRDRTSTYNEQF
TRBV11-2	TRBD2	TRBJ2-1	ASSLGLAAGNEQF
TRBV27	TRBD1	TRBJ1-5	ASSPLDRDSQPQH
TRBV19	TRBD1	TRBJ1-6	ASSRQGGSPLH
TRBV30	TRBD2	TRBJ2-7	AWSASSGSSYEQY
TRBV9	TRBD2	TRBJ2-3	ASSPPAGTSGDTQY
TRBV14	TRBD2	TRBJ2-2	ASSPGLAATGELF